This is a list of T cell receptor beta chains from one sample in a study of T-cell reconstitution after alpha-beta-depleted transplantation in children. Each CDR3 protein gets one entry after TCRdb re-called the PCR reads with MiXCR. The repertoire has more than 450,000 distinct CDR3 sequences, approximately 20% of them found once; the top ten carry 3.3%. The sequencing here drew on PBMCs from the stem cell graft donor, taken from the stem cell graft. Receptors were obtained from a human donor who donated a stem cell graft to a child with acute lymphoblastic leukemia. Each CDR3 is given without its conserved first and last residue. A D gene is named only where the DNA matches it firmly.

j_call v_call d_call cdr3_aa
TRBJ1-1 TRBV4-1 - ASSQDDMNTEAF
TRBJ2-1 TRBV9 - ASSVDREDPFNEQF
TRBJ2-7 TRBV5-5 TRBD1 ASSLDPGTGSYEQY
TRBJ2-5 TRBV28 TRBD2 ASKHGLAGEGETQY
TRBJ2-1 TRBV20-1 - SARERASRDEQF
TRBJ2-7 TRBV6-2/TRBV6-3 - ASRDPPGREDYEQY
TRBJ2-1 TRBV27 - ASSHGTVREQF
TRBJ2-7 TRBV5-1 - ASSLERAAYEQY
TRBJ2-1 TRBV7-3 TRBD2 ASRPGLADNEQF
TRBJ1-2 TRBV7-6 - ASSPRDVQHNYGYT
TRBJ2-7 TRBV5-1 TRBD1 ASSSGTGAYEQY
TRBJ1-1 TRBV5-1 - ASILWGAGTEAF
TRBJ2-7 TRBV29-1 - SVQGTSTSYEQY
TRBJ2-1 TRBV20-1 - SAGLRGRNEQF
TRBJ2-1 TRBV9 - ASSVTGTNEQF
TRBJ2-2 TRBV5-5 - ASSFIILDTGELF
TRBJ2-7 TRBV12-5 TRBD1 ASGLPRDRISYEQY
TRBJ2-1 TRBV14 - ASSQYLADYNEQF
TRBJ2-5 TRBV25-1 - ASRGGSPPQEETQY
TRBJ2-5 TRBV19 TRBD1 ASSGGTGEQETQY
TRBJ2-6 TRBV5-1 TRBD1 ASSSDRFGANVLT
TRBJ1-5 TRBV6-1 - ASSQGISNQPQH
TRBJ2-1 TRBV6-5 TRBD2 ASSYRGGEPNEQF
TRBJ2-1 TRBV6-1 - ASSELIEQF
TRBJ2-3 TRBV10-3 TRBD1 AISRPGQGTDTQY
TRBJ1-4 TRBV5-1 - ASSLRQQTNEKLF
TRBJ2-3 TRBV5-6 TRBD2 ASSLLTSEIHTDTQY
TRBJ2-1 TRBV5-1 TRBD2 ASSLGTSGLGGRSAKLEQF
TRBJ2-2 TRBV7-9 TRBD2 ASSLLAGETGELF